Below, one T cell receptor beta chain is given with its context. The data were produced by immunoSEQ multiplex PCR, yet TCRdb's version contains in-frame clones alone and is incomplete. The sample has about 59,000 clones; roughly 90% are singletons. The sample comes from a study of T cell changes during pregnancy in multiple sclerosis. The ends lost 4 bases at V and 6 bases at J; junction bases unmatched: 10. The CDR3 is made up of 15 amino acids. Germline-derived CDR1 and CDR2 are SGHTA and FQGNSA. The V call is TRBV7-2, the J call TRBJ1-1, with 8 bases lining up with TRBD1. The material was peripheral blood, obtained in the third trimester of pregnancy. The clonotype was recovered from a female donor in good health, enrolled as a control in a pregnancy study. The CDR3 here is CASSSSRGRVSEAFF. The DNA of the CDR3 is TGTGCCAGCAGCTCGTCCAGGGGGCGCGTATCTGAAGCTTTCTTT.